What follows describes a single TCR beta chain. The method was immunoSEQ multiplex PCR; TCRdb's version includes in-frame clones alone and lacks a portion of them. Among 290,000 or so clones listed, over 75% were seen once. These data come from a study of blood T cell repertoires in COVID-19. The CDR3 loop spans 13 amino acids. This receptor was identified in a man aged 45-65 years with active or convalescent COVID-19. Sequencing was performed on peripheral blood. The genes are TRBV21-1 and TRBJ1-4. TRBV21-1 is annotated as a pseudogene. The CDR3 loop is CASARIFSEKLFF. CDR3 in DNA: TGTGCCAGCGCTAGGATTTTCAGTGAAAAACTGTTTTTT.